This TCR beta chain was obtained from a study of neurological immune-mediated disorders. Looking at the study overall: Multiple sclerosis patients (n ≈ 34) included roughly 30 with relapsing-remitting and 3 with secondary progressive disease. Findings and caveats of the study: Healthy controls had more TCR clonal expansion than multiple sclerosis, which showed the least, whereas HTLV-1-associated myelopathy showed the most.

The cDNA came from 5'RACE, which used 10-nucleotide random UMIs. One entry per CDR3 protein results from TCRdb running MiXCR on the 5' RACE reads. The table has roughly 80,000 distinct CDR3 sequences, 4.5% to 7.5% seen once; the top ten hold roughly 7.3%. Time point defined: longitudinal time-point 2. 2 million unsorted PBMCs were stored in RNAlater at -80 °C before RNA extraction. This clonotype was observed many times. Its antigen is as yet unknown. This TCR came from a woman aged 60-75 years with multiple sclerosis. What was sequenced was PBMCs.

CDR3 DNA sequence: TGTGCCAGCACCACACTAGCGGGGGGTTATGAGCAGTTCTTC. This gives the protein CASTTLAGGYEQFF. The chain is built from TRBV11-1 and TRBJ2-1; 12 bases match TRBD2. The CDR3 length is 14 residues. The germline CDR1 and CDR2 sequences are SGHAT and FQDESV (reference sequence). With 7 bases clipped from V and 8 bases from J, the junction kept 6 bases outside the gene matches.